The clone carrying this T cell receptor beta chain came up a few times. Germline V CDR1 and CDR2: SGHNT, YYREEE (reference sequence). This CDR3 is 14 amino acids long. With 2 bases clipped from V and 4 bases from J, the junction kept 5 bases outside the gene matches. These data belong to a study of blood T cell repertoires in COVID-19. On the study more broadly: Researchers got acute and convalescent COVID-19 samples from the United States, Italy and Spain. Sources were T cells, B-cell-depleted T cells, or PBMCs; the material itself was cDNA or gDNA.

Per the authors' pipeline: Reference gene primers were amplified, and this amplification served to estimate nucleated cell counts. TCRdb's table, derived via immunoSEQ multiplex PCR, lists solely in-frame clones and lacks some. V, J and clone size were drawn from that table, and D and trimming were deduced from the DNA. The sample carries around 300,000 clones, roughly 90% recorded once. Cohorts were based on clinical histories the participants reported. Sequencing was carried out using PBMCs or T cells enriched from blood (not recorded which). J is TRBJ2-7 and V is TRBV5-4, with TRBD2 matching over 8 bases. This TCR derives from a woman aged 40 to 50 who had recovered from COVID-19. The CDR3 DNA is TGTGCCAGCAGCTTCAGCGGGAGCGGATACGAGCAGTACTTC. It codes for CASSFSGSGYEQYF.